Following are 8 T cell receptor beta chains from one sample sequenced in a study of cytomegalovirus exposure and HLA in healthy donors. Both 60 Vbeta primers and 13 Jbeta primers went into the PCR. TCRdb keeps only in-frame clones here, not all; method: immunoSEQ multiplex PCR. The sample carries 150,000 to 200,000 clones, more than 75% recorded once. Sequenced input: PBMCs. The receptors shown here come from a woman aged 18-29 years in good health and CMV-seronegative.

This clone was found a few times. The gene calls are TRBV2 and TRBJ1-4; 8 nucleotides line up with TRBD1. J was trimmed by 8 bases and V by 6 bases; bases with no gene match: 8. This CDR3 spans 14 amino acids. The germline CDR1 and CDR2 sequences are SNHLY and FYNNEI. CDR3 nucleotide sequence: TGTGCCAGCAGGACACAGGGGGGAGGGGAAAAACTGTTTTTT. It is translated as CASRTQGGGEKLFF.

The chain has TRBV30 and TRBJ1-3; unclear D gene. Trimming took off 2 bases at V and 4 bases at J, with 15 bases between the two ends. The CDR3 has 15 residues. Germline CDR1 and CDR2: GTSNPN and SVGIG (reference sequence). CDR3 region: CAWSRPGISGNTIYF. CDR3 DNA: TGTGCCTGGAGTCGACCGGGGATCTCGGGAAACACCATATATTTT.

The chain links TRBV7-3 to TRBJ2-1; weak D call: TRBD2 (5 bases). V lost 5 bases and J 3 bases, leaving 17 bases between the germline ends. Germline CDR1 and CDR2: SGHTA and FQGTGA. The CDR3 runs to 16 residues. CDR3 region: CASSPHAGGVYNEQFF. CDR3 sequence (DNA): TGTGCCAGCAGCCCACACGCGGGCGGAGTCTACAATGAGCAGTTCTTC.

The V gene is TRBV7-2, the J gene TRBJ2-3; TRBD2 might be the D (6 bases). V was cut by 2 bases and J by 0 bases, with 9 bases left in between. Germline assignment: CDR1 SGHTA and CDR2 FQGNSA. This CDR3 contains 15 residues. CDR3 nucleotides: TGTGCCAGCAGCTTACGGCTAGCGAGCACAGATACGCAGTATTTT. It specifies CASSLRLASTDTQYF.

The gene calls are TRBV19 and TRBJ1-6, with 10 bases aligning to TRBD1. The CDR3 is 14 residues long. V dropped 3 bases and J dropped 12; count of bases not matched to a gene: 5. Germline V gene sequence: CDR1 LNHDA, CDR2 SQIVND (reference sequence). This CDR3 is CASSIGQGVQPLHF. The CDR3 region has the DNA TGTGCCAGTAGTATCGGACAGGGGGTTCAACCCCTCCACTTT. Complete variable domain (other parts from reference TRBV19 and TRBJ1-6): DGGITQSPKYLFRKEGQNVTLSCEQNLNHDAMYWYRQDPGQGLRLIYYSQIVNDFQKGDIAEGYSVSREKKESFPLTVTSAQKNPTAFYLCASSIGQGVQPLHFGNGTRLTVT.

CDR3 sequence reads: CASRGQLNTGELFF. In DNA form, the CDR3 reads TGTGCCAGTAGGGGACAGCTTAACACCGGGGAGCTGTTTTTT. This chain connects TRBV19 to TRBJ2-2; 7 nucleotides match TRBD1. Germline V CDR1 and CDR2: LNHDA, SQIVND (reference sequence). V was clipped by 6 bases and J by 2 bases; unmatched bases: 3. The CDR3 length is 14 residues.

The chain combines TRBV28 with TRBJ1-2; D gene uncertain. CDR3 length: 12 amino acids. Deletions cut 6 bases from V and 1 base from J, with 6 bases between. Germline V lookup: CDR1 MDHEN, CDR2 SYDVKM. CDR3 loop: CASSTVNYGYTF. The CDR3 nucleotides are TGTGCCAGCAGCACAGTTAACTATGGCTACACCTTC.

The chain uses TRBV25-1 and TRBJ2-5; 8 bases agree with TRBD1. This CDR3 region has 16 residues. Unmatched junction bases numbered 10, after V lost 2 bases and J lost 5 bases. The germline V gene encodes CDR1 MGHDK and CDR2 SYGVNS. The CDR3 DNA reads as TGTGCCAGCAGTGAACTCGGCCAGGGGGCGGAGGAGACCCAGTACTTC. Translating it yields CASSELGQGAEETQYF.